The source of this TCR beta chain is a study of T-cell memory formation after mild COVID-19. V gave up 5 bases and J gave up 7 bases; unmatched junction bases: 14. The CDR3 is 16 amino acids. Germline V gene sequence: CDR1 MNHEY, CDR2 SVGAGI. TCRdb called the 5' RACE reads again in MiXCR, with one record for every CDR3 protein. The sample consists of under 110,000 distinct CDR3 sequences, about a sixth of them appearing once. This receptor was identified in an adult woman who had mild COVID-19 (a few samples of this study predate the infection). Cell type and time point are not known. The rearrangement uses TRBV6-5 and TRBJ1-2; 9 bases agree with TRBD1. What was sequenced was PBMCs or a T cell subset sorted from them (not recorded which). CDR3 sequence (DNA): TGTGCCAGCAGTAACCCGGGACAGGGCCTTTCGGCTGGCTACACCTTC. It specifies CASSNPGQGLSAGYTF.